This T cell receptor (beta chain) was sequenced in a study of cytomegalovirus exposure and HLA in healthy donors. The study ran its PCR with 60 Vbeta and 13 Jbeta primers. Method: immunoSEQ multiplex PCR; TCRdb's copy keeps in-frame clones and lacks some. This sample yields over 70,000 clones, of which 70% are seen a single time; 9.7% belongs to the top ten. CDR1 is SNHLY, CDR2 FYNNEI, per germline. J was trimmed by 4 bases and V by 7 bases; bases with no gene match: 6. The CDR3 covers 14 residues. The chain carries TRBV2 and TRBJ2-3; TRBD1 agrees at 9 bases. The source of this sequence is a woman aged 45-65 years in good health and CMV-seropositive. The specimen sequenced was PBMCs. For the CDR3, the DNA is TGTGCCAGCAAAGGGGACAGGGCGGCAGATACGCAGTATTTT. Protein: CASKGDRAADTQYF.